The source of this T cell receptor (beta chain) is a study of T cell repertoires in aging, cancer and after chemotherapy. This clonotype is large. The CDR3 has 11 amino acids. The germline gives CDR1 SQVTM, CDR2 ANQGSEA. V was shortened by 3 bases and J by 3 bases, with 6 bases between the two germline ends. The template was genomic DNA from peripheral blood, not RNA. TRB rearrangements spanning V, D and J were amplified using mixed TRB-A/B primers. TCRdb passed the multiplex PCR reads through MiXCR, listing each CDR3 protein once. The profile shows some 4,900 distinct CDR3 sequences, roughly 31% of them singletons.

V is TRBV29-1 and J is TRBJ2-7, with D uncertain. The sequence was collected from a human donor with a blood cancer. The donor label of this sample is uncertain. Material: blood. In DNA form, the CDR3 reads TGCAGCGTTGATATCAACTACGAGCAGTACTTC. Translated: CSVDINYEQYF.